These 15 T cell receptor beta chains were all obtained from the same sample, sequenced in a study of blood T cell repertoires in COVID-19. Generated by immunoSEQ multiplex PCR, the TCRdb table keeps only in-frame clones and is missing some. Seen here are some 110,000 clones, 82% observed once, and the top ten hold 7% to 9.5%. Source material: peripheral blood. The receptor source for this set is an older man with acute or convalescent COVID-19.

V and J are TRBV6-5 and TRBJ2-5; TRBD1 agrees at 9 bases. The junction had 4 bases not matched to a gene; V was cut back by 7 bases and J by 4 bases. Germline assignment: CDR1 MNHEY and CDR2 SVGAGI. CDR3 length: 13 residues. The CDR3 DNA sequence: TGTGCCAGCACCGGGACAGGGATAGAGACCCAGTACTTC. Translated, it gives CASTGTGIETQYF.

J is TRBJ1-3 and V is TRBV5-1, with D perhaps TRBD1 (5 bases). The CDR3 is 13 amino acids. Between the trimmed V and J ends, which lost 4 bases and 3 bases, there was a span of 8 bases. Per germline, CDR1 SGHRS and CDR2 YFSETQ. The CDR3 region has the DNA TGCGCCAGCAGCCAGGGAGGTGGAAACACCATATATTTT. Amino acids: CASSQGGGNTIYF.

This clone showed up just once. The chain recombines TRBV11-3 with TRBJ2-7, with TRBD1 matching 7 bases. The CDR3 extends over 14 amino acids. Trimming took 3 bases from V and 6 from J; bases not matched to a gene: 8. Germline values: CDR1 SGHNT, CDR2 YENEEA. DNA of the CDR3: TGTGCCAGCAGCTTCGCTGGGGACAGCGGCGAGCAGTACTTC. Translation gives CASSFAGDSGEQYF. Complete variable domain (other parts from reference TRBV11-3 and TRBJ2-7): EAGVVQSPRYKIIEKKQPVAFWCNPISGHNTLYWYLQNLGQGPELLIRYENEEAVDDSQLPKDRFSAERLKGVDSTLKIQPAELGDSAVYLCASSFAGDSGEQYFGPGTRLTVT.

CDR3: CASSWAGGRHDEQFF. Written as DNA, the CDR3 is TGTGCCAGCAGTTGGGCGGGAGGGCGTCATGATGAGCAGTTCTTC. The rearrangement joins TRBV27 to TRBJ2-1; 9 nucleotides line up with TRBD2. The V and J ends lost 4 bases and 8 bases, in that order; junction bases with no gene match: 9. The germline V gene encodes CDR1 MNHEY and CDR2 SMNVEV (reference sequence). This CDR3 is 15 amino acids long.

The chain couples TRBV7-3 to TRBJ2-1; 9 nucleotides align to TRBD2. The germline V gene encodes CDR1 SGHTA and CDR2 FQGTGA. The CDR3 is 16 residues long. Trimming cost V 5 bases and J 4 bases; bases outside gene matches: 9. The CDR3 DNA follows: TGTGCCAGCAGCCCAGCGGGGGGCATTACGTACAATGAGCAGTTCTTC. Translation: CASSPAGGITYNEQFF.

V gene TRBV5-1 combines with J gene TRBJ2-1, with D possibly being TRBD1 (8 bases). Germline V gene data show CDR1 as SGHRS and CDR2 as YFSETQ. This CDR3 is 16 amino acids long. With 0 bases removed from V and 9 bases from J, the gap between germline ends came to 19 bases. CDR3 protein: CASSLGQGTTDFEQFF. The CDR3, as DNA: TGCGCCAGCAGCTTGGGACAGGGGACTACTGATTTTGAGCAGTTCTTC.

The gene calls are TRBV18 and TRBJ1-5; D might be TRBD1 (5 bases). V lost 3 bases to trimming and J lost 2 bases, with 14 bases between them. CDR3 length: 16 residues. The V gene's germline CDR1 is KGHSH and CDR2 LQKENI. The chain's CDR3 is CASSPRILGGNQPQHF. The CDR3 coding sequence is TGTGCCAGCTCACCCCGAATTCTAGGGGGCAATCAGCCCCAGCATTTT.

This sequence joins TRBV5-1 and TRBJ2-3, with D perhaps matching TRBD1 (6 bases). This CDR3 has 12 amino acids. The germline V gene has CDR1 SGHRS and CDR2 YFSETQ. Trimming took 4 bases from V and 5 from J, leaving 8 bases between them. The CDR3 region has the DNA TGCGCCAGCAGCGTCAGGGGAGATACGCAGTATTTT. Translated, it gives CASSVRGDTQYF.

The CDR3 DNA reads as TGCGCCAGCAGCCTGCCGACAGGGGCAATGAACACTGAAGCTTTCTTT. Translated: CASSLPTGAMNTEAFF. This chain connects TRBV5-1 to TRBJ1-1, with 8 bases aligning to TRBD1. The CDR3 covers 16 residues. V lost 4 bases, J lost 0 bases, and 8 bases stayed unmatched. The germline V gene encodes CDR1 SGHRS and CDR2 YFSETQ.

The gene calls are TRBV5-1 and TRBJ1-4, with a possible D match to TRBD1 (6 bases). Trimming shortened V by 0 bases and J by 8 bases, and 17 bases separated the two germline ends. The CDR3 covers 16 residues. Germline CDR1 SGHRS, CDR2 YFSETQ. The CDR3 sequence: CASSLGGSGVYEKLFF. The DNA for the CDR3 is TGCGCCAGCAGCTTGGGGGGCTCAGGGGTATACGAAAAACTGTTTTTT. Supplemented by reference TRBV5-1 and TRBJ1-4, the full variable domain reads KAGVTQTPRYLIKTRGQQVTLSCSPISGHRSVSWYQQTPGQGLQFLFEYFSETQRNKGNFPGRFSGRQFSNSRSEMNVSTLELGDSALYLCASSLGGSGVYEKLFFGSGTQLSVL.

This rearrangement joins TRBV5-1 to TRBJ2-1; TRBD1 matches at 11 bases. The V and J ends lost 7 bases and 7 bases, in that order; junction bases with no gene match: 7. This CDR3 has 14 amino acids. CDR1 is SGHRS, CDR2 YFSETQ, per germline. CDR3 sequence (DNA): TGCGCCAGCGGCCGGGGACAGGGGGTGAATGAGCAGTTCTTC. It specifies CASGRGQGVNEQFF. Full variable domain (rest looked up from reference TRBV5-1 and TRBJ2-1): KAGVTQTPRYLIKTRGQQVTLSCSPISGHRSVSWYQQTPGQGLQFLFEYFSETQRNKGNFPGRFSGRQFSNSRSEMNVSTLELGDSALYLCASGRGQGVNEQFFGPGTRLTVL.

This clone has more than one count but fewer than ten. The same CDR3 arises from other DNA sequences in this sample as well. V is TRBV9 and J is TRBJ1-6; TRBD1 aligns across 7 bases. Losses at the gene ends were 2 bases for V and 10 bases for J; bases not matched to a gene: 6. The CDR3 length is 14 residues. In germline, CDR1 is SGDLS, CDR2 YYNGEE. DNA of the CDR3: TGTGCCAGCAGCGTGGGGGACAGCGACTCACCCCTCCACTTT. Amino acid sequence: CASSVGDSDSPLHF. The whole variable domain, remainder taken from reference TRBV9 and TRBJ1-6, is DSGVTQTPKHLITATGQRVTLRCSPRSGDLSVYWYQQSLDQGLQFLIQYYNGEERAKGNILERFSAQQFPDLHSELNLSSLELGDSALYFCASSVGDSDSPLHFGNGTRLTVT.

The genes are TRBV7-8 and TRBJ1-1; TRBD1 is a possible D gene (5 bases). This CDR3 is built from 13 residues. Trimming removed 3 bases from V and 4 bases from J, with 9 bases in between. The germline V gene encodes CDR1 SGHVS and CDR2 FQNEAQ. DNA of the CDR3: TGTGCCAGCAGCTTCGCAGGGATCACTGAAGCTTTCTTT. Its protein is CASSFAGITEAFF.

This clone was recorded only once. The CDR3 coding sequence is TGCGCCAGCAGCTTCGGGACAGGGCACACTAGCGATGAGCAGTTCTTC. It yields the protein CASSFGTGHTSDEQFF. V and J are TRBV5-1 and TRBJ2-1; 9 bases match TRBD1. With 2 bases clipped from V and 8 bases from J, the junction kept 11 bases outside the gene matches. Germline loops: CDR1 SGHRS, CDR2 YFSETQ. The CDR3 is 16 residues long.

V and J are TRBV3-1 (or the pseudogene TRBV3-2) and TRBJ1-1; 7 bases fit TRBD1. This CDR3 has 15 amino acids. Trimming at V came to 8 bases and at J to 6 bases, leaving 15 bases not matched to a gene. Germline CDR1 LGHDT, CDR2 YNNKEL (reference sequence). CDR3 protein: CASGSGRQGTSEAFF. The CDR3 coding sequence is TGTGCCAGCGGCTCCGGGAGACAGGGTACATCTGAAGCTTTCTTT.